This T cell receptor (beta chain) was identified in a study of T-cell reconstitution after alpha-beta-depleted transplantation in children. The study, taken as a whole, reports: Some patients' high day-60 TCRbeta diversity was traced to surviving recipient T cells and thymic progenitors. Reportedly, only several hundred clones from non-depleted graft cells drove alpha-beta T-cell counts at about two months. Newly generated T cells supplied most T-cell counts and diversity one year post-transplant.

A TCRbeta library incorporating unique molecular identifiers was prepared. Using its own MiXCR run on the PCR reads, TCRdb lists one record per CDR3 protein. The data hold a few hundred thousand distinct CDR3 sequences, with 25% to 30% observed a single time. This clonotype was observed many times. Its target is not known. Mismatch with germline at one junction end may stem from a read error. Germline loops: CDR1 SGHRS, CDR2 YFSETQ. CDR3 size: 15 residues. The material sequenced was PBMCs, taken before TCRalphabeta/CD19-depleted stem cell transplant. The chain carries TRBV5-1 and TRBJ2-1, with D perhaps TRBD2 (5 bases). The receptor's source is a boy in the first two years of life with Wiskott-Aldrich syndrome, due to receive a stem cell transplant. The CDR3 loop is CASSLEVAPYNEQFF. The CDR3 nucleotides are TGCGCCAGCAGTTTGGAAGTAGCGCCATACAATGAGCAGTTCTTC.